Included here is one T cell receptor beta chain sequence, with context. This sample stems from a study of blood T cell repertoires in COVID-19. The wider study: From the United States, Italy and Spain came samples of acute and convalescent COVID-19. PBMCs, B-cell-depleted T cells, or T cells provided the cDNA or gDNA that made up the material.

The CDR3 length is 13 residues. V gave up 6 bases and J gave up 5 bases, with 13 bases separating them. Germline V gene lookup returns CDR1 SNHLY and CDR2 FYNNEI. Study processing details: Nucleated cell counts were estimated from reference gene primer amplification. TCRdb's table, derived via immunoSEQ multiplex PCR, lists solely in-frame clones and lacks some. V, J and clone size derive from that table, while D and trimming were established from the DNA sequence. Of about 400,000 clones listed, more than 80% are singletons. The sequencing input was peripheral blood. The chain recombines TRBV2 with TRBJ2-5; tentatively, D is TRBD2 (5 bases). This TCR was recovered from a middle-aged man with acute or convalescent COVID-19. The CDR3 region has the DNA TGTGCCAGCAGCCCCACTAGAGGGGAGACCCAGTACTTC. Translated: CASSPTRGETQYF.